This T cell receptor (beta chain) was sequenced in a study of T-cell reconstitution after alpha-beta-depleted transplantation in children. This clonotype was seen more than once but under ten times. The antigen is undetermined. Study-level points and caveats: The origin of high day-60 TCRbeta diversity in some patients lay in surviving recipient T cells and thymic progenitors. Several hundred expanded graft clones reportedly supplied alpha-beta T cells about two months after transplant. Newly generated T cells supplied most T-cell counts and diversity one year post-transplant.

As it was prepared, the TCRbeta library received unique molecular identifiers. TCRdb re-called the PCR reads with MiXCR, one entry per CDR3 protein. The top ten clones hold approximately 38% of a sample with approximately 350,000 distinct CDR3 sequences, about 17% of them seen once. The CDR3 has 16 residues. The J gene is TRBJ2-7, the V gene TRBV21-1. TRBV21-1 is flagged as a pseudogene. Sequences were derived from PBMCs, mostly from graft donor cells, sampled 360 days after TCRalphabeta/CD19-depleted stem cell transplant. The receptor's source is a male patient between 2 and 9 years old who had a stem cell transplant for acute lymphoblastic leukemia, so the T cells may come from the graft donor. The CDR3 loop reads CASSKVRQVASYEQYF. The DNA of the CDR3 is TGTGCCAGCAGCAAAGTACGTCAGGTAGCGTCCTACGAGCAGTACTTC.